These 5 T cell receptor beta chains were sequenced from one sample in a study of cytomegalovirus exposure and HLA in healthy donors. PCR primers comprised 60 Vbeta and 13 Jbeta primers. Profiled with immunoSEQ multiplex PCR; TCRdb holds only in-frame clones, not every one. Of about 200,000 clones in the sample, approximately 79% are singletons; the top ten hold 1.5% to 1.7%. Sequences were obtained from PBMCs. These receptors all come from a girl aged 10 to 17 in good health and CMV-seropositive.

The chain joins TRBV18 to TRBJ2-7; 10 nucleotides agree with TRBD2. Trimming at V came to 4 bases and at J to 3 bases, leaving 6 bases not matched to a gene. The CDR3 consists of 15 residues. Germline V gives CDR1 KGHSH, CDR2 LQKENI. CDR3 bases: TGTGCCAGCTCACAAGCGGGGGGGTTTGGCTACGAGCAGTACTTC. This sequence encodes CASSQAGGFGYEQYF.

The chain is built from TRBV4-3 and TRBJ1-3; unclear D gene. The V gene lost 0 bases and the J gene lost 0 bases, with 9 bases spanning the gap. The CDR3 is 16 amino acids. Per the germline V gene, CDR1 is LGHNA and CDR2 is YSLEER. In DNA form, the CDR3 reads TGCGCCAGCAGCCAAGACCGCGGATTCTCTGGAAACACCATATATTTT. Its translation is CASSQDRGFSGNTIYF.

The CDR3 region has the DNA TGCGCCAGCAGCCAACCGGGACAGGGAGTTACTGAAGCTTTCTTT. Its translation: CASSQPGQGVTEAFF. The genes are TRBV4-1 and TRBJ1-1, with TRBD1 identical over 9 bases. CDR1 is MGHRA and CDR2 is YSYEKL in the germline V gene. This CDR3 comprises 15 residues. V lost 2 bases, J lost 5 bases, and 6 bases stayed unmatched.

This clone came up once. This rearrangement joins TRBV4-1 to TRBJ2-1, with 10 bases identical to TRBD2. The V gene end was trimmed by 4 bases and the J gene end by 3 bases; junction bases not matched to a gene: 12. The length of the CDR3 is 18 residues. In germline, CDR1 is MGHRA, CDR2 YSYEKL. CDR3 DNA sequence: TGCGCCAGCAGCCCCTCGGGTAGCGGGGGGCTCGACTACAATGAGCAGTTCTTC. This encodes CASSPSGSGGLDYNEQFF.

The chain links TRBV7-9 to TRBJ2-2, with D maybe TRBD2 (6 bases). The length of the CDR3 is 10 residues. Trimming shortened V by 11 bases and J by 6 bases, and 7 bases separated the two germline ends. From germline, CDR1 is SEHNR and CDR2 FQNEAQ (reference sequence). The CDR3 is CAGGAGELFF. CDR3 in DNA: TGTGCCGGCGGGGCCGGGGAGCTGTTTTTT.